This T cell receptor beta chain was found in a study of blood T cell repertoires in COVID-19. The CDR3 spans 14 residues. V lost 5 bases to trimming and J lost 1 base, with 10 bases between them. From germline, CDR1 is MNHEY and CDR2 SVGAGI. Generated by immunoSEQ multiplex PCR, the TCRdb table keeps only in-frame clones and is missing some. The sample holds about 110,000 clones, approximately 81% seen once. The receptor comes from a human donor in a cohort sampled during active COVID-19. Material: peripheral blood. The rearrangement links TRBV6-5 to TRBJ2-3; no clear D gene. CDR3 bases: TGTGCCAGCAGTACGAACCTAGGCACAGATACGCAGTATTTT. It codes for CASSTNLGTDTQYF.